This is a list of T cell receptor beta chains from one sample in a study of blood T cell repertoires in COVID-19. Generated by immunoSEQ multiplex PCR, the TCRdb table keeps only in-frame clones and is missing some. The repertoire holds some 170,000 clones, with more than 85% as singletons. The sequencing input was PBMCs or T cells enriched from blood (not recorded which). The origin of the receptors is a human donor with acute COVID-19. The donor label of this sample is uncertain. CDR3s include the opening cysteine and the closing phenylalanine or tryptophan. D genes are given only for firm matches. Not every row has a clone size; where given, it reads once, few, many or a size class.

clone_size d_call j_call v_call cdr3_nt cdr3_aa
. . TRBJ2-7 TRBV27 TGTGCCAGCAGTTTTGAGGGTGTGTACGAGCAGTACTTC CASSFEGVYEQYF
. TRBD2 TRBJ2-1 TRBV5-8 TGTGCCAGCAGCTTGGCCCCACTAGCGCGGGGCGAGCAGTTCTTC CASSLAPLARGEQFF
. TRBD1 TRBJ2-2 TRBV7-7 TGTGCCAGCAGCCCCGACAGGGTCCCCACCGGGGAGCTGTTTTTT CASSPDRVPTGELFF
once . TRBJ2-3 TRBV11-3 TGTGCCAGCAGCTTAGAGGGGCAGGGAACAGATACGCAGTATTTT CASSLEGQGTDTQYF
once TRBD1 TRBJ1-4 TRBV19 TGTGCCAGTCTGGGACAGGTTAATGAAAAACTGTTTTTT CASLGQVNEKLFF
few TRBD2 TRBJ2-1 TRBV27 TGTGCCAGCAGTTCGTCCAGCGGGGATGCCTACAATGAGCAGTTCTTC CASSSSSGDAYNEQFF
. TRBD1 TRBJ1-1 TRBV11-2 TGTGCCAGCAGCGCATTACAGGGGACTGAAGCTTTCTTT CASSALQGTEAFF
. . TRBJ1-1 TRBV2 TGTGCCAGCAGTAAGGGCCTCATCCGGGGAGCTGAAGCTTTCTTT CASSKGLIRGAEAFF
. . TRBJ2-1 TRBV9 TGTGCCAGCAGCCCCCCCGGGGTAACTCGACCGAGCTCCTACAATGAGCAGTTCTTC CASSPPGVTRPSSYNEQFF
. TRBD2 TRBJ2-7 TRBV19 TGTGCCAGTAGTAACGAGCGGGGCCCCTACGAGCAGTACTTC CASSNERGPYEQYF
. . TRBJ2-3 TRBV9 TGTGCCAGCAGCCCGCGGTTTGCAGATACGCAGTATTTT CASSPRFADTQYF
. . TRBJ2-3 TRBV10-2 TGCGCCAGCAGCGGGACTGAACACCTCATCACAGATACGCAGTATTTT CASSGTEHLITDTQYF
once . TRBJ2-7 TRBV7-2 TGTGCCAGCAGCTTATTCGGGGTTTCCTACGAGCAGTACTTC CASSLFGVSYEQYF
. . TRBJ1-1 TRBV30 TGTGCCTGGAGGTGGAGGGTGAACACTGAAGCTTTCTTT CAWRWRVNTEAFF
. TRBD2 TRBJ2-1 TRBV29-1 TGCAGCGTTGAGGGGACTAGCGGAAACAATGAGCAGTTCTTC CSVEGTSGNNEQFF
once . TRBJ1-1 TRBV12-5 TGTGCTAGTGGTTTCGGGGGGGTAGGTACTGAAGCTTTCTTT CASGFGGVGTEAFF
. TRBD1 TRBJ1-1 TRBV28 TGTGCCAGCAGTTTGAATAGGGGGCTGTTAATCACTGAAGCTTTCTTT CASSLNRGLLITEAFF
few . TRBJ1-1 TRBV7-3 TGTGCCAGCAGCTCACAGGGTAATACTGAAGCTTTCTTT CASSSQGNTEAFF
. . TRBJ1-2 TRBV5-6 TGTGCCAGCACAGGGGTTTGCTATGGCTACACCTTC CASTGVCYGYTF
once TRBD2 TRBJ2-7 TRBV27 TGTGCCAGCAGTTTAATGGCGGGGGGCTCCTACGAGCAGTACTTC CASSLMAGGSYEQYF
. . TRBJ1-3 TRBV7-2 TGTGCCAGCAGCCCTGAGACAGCCTCTGGAAACACCATATATTTT CASSPETASGNTIYF
. TRBD2 TRBJ2-1 TRBV7-2 TGTGCCAGCAGCACGACTAGCGGGGGGGCCGGAGTTGAGCAGTTCTTC CASSTTSGGAGVEQFF
. . TRBJ1-1 TRBV14 TGTGCCAGCAGCCAAGAAGTGGGGGGGAACACTGAAGCTTTCTTT CASSQEVGGNTEAFF
. . TRBJ1-6 TRBV11-2 TGTGCCAGCAGCTTAGTTCTCTCACCCCTCCACTTT CASSLVLSPLHF
. . TRBJ2-2 TRBV19 TGTGCCAGTAGTATTGACAGGCAAGGAGCCGGGGAGCTGTTTTTT CASSIDRQGAGELFF